Below, 15 T cell receptor beta chains from the same sample are listed, as sequenced in a study of T-cell reconstitution after alpha-beta-depleted transplantation in children. The library targeted TCRbeta and was prepared with unique molecular identifiers. TCRdb re-called the PCR reads with MiXCR, one entry per CDR3 protein. The repertoire holds more than 500,000 distinct CDR3 sequences, with about 10% as singletons. The sample was PBMCs, mostly from graft donor cells, taken 180 days after TCRalphabeta/CD19-depleted stem cell transplant. These receptors were taken from a female patient aged 2-10 years who had a stem cell transplant for aplastic anemia, so the T cells may come from the graft donor.

This clonotype was counted only a few times. The chain combines TRBV19 with TRBJ2-1; D perhaps matches TRBD2 (5 bases). The CDR3 is made up of 12 amino acids. CDR1 and CDR2 from the germline V gene are LNHDA and SQIVND (reference sequence). Trimming cost V 3 bases and J 8 bases, with 8 bases left between them. The CDR3 is CASSMDFYEQFF. Written as DNA, the CDR3 is TGTGCCAGTAGTATGGACTTTTATGAGCAGTTCTTC.

This clonotype was seen a handful of times. The CDR3 loop is CASSQELASYEQYF. Written as DNA, the CDR3 is TGTGCCAGCAGCCAAGAACTAGCGTCCTACGAGCAGTACTTC. J is TRBJ2-7 and V is TRBV3-1; 7 bases align to TRBD2. With V trimmed by 0 bases and J by 1 base, 0 bases remained unmatched. CDR3 length equals 14 residues. Germline CDR1 reads LGHDT; CDR2 reads YNNKEL (reference sequence).

The V gene is TRBV7-2, the J gene TRBJ2-6; D is unresolved. Germline values: CDR1 SGHTA, CDR2 FQGNSA. This CDR3 is built from 15 residues. Trimming removed 0 bases from V and 3 bases from J, with 6 bases in between. The CDR3 loop is CASSLALGGANVLTF. The CDR3 DNA sequence: TGTGCCAGCAGCTTAGCGTTAGGTGGGGCCAACGTCCTGACTTTC.

The chain combines TRBV18 with TRBJ1-5, with D hard to call. Between the trimmed V and J ends, which lost 2 bases and 4 bases, there was a span of 15 bases. This CDR3 comprises 16 residues. The germline V gene has CDR1 KGHSH and CDR2 LQKENI. Here the CDR3 reads CASSPRPGATNQPQHF. Here the CDR3 DNA reads TGTGCCAGCTCACCAAGACCGGGAGCAACAAATCAGCCCCAGCATTTT.

The chain recombines TRBV7-2 with TRBJ2-2; no clear D. Deletions cut 6 bases from V and 0 bases from J, with 17 bases between. The germline V gene has CDR1 SGHTA and CDR2 FQGNSA. CDR3 length: 17 residues. CDR3 coding DNA: TGTGCCAGCAGGCCCAGGCGTGCCACTTCGAACACCGGGGAGCTGTTTTTT. Its protein product is CASRPRRATSNTGELFF. Drawing the rest from reference TRBV7-2 and TRBJ2-2, the complete variable domain is GAGVSQSPSNKVTEKGKDVELRCDPISGHTALYWYRQSLGQGLEFLIYFQGNSAPDKSGLPSDRFSAERTGGSVSTLTIQRTQQEDSAVYLCASRPRRATSNTGELFFGEGSRLTVL.

The CDR3, as DNA: TGCAGTGCTCCTGACAGGGTAGGGAGGACCGGGGAGCTGTTTTTT. It yields the protein CSAPDRVGRTGELFF. This chain uses TRBV20-1 with TRBJ2-2, with D possibly matching TRBD1 (7 bases). V was pared by 5 bases and J by 5 bases, with 18 bases between. This CDR3 contains 15 residues. Germline-derived CDR1 and CDR2 are DFQATT and SNEGSKA (reference sequence).

This clonotype showed up just a few times. The chain employs TRBV12-3 or TRBV12-4 and TRBJ1-4; 8 bases align to TRBD1. The length of the CDR3 is 17 residues. V was pared by 2 bases and J by 0 bases, with 5 bases of the junction left unmatched. The CDR3 DNA sequence: TGTGCCAGCAGTTTACGGCAGGGGGCAACAACTAATGAAAAACTGTTTTTT. Its translation is CASSLRQGATTNEKLFF.

This clonotype was recorded a few times. CDR3 in amino acids: CASSDRGKNNEQFF. As DNA, the CDR3 is TGTGCCAGCAGCGACAGGGGGAAGAACAATGAGCAGTTCTTC. J is TRBJ2-1 and V is TRBV12-3 or TRBV12-4, with 9 bases lining up with TRBD1. Losses at the gene ends were 6 bases for V and 5 bases for J; bases not matched to a gene: 5. The CDR3 totals 14 residues.

V and J are TRBV5-1 and TRBJ2-1, with a tentative D call TRBD2 (6 bases). The CDR3 has 15 residues. From germline, CDR1 is SGHRS and CDR2 YFSETQ. Deletions cut 5 bases from V and 5 bases from J, with 17 bases between. The CDR3 coding sequence is TGCGCCAGCAGGGCCGGGACTTCGGCCCACAATGAGCAGTTCTTC. Translated: CASRAGTSAHNEQFF.

The gene calls are TRBV18 and TRBJ1-2; 7 bases map to TRBD1. The V and J ends lost 4 bases and 6 bases, in that order; junction bases with no gene match: 11. The CDR3 totals 15 residues. The germline V gene encodes CDR1 KGHSH and CDR2 LQKENI. In DNA form, the CDR3 reads TGTGCCAGCTCACTCTACAGGGGCCTCCAGAATGGCTACACCTTC. Its protein product is CASSLYRGLQNGYTF.

This clonotype occurred a few times. This chain connects TRBV5-1 to TRBJ1-6; D is possibly TRBD1 (6 bases). Trimming pared 5 bases from V and 6 bases from J, leaving 18 bases between. CDR3 length equals 16 residues. CDR1 is SGHRS and CDR2 is YFSETQ in the germline V gene. Here the CDR3 DNA reads TGCGCCAGCAGACTGTACGGGGGCGGCATTAATTCACCCCTCCACTTT. Translated, it gives CASRLYGGGINSPLHF.

This clonotype was detected many times. V usage is TRBV10-3 and J usage is TRBJ2-7; weak D call: TRBD1 (6 bases). The germline gives CDR1 ENHRY, CDR2 SYGVKD. V was trimmed by 11 bases and J by 3 bases, leaving 23 bases between them. CDR3 size: 15 residues. The CDR3 sequence is CAASGRTGTSYEQYF. The CDR3, as DNA: TGTGCCGCCAGCGGTAGGACCGGGACAAGCTACGAGCAGTACTTC.

There are many counts of this clonotype. The rearrangement uses TRBV20-1 and TRBJ2-5, with TRBD2 matching over 9 bases. CDR1 is DFQATT, CDR2 SNEGSKA, per germline (reference sequence). This CDR3 spans 15 amino acids. With V trimmed by 0 bases and J by 2 bases, 4 bases remained unmatched. DNA for the CDR3: TGCAGTGCTAGAGATTTGCTAGCGGGGCAAGAGACCCAGTACTTC. It is translated as CSARDLLAGQETQYF.

This clonotype was seen only a few times. This sequence joins TRBV5-6 and TRBJ2-1; tentative D call: TRBD1 (5 bases). CDR1 and CDR2 from the germline V gene are SGHDT and YYEEEE. Trimming removed 4 bases at V and 4 bases at J, with 9 bases between. The CDR3 has 13 amino acids. CDR3 loop: CASSGSGYNEQFF. Written as DNA, the CDR3 is TGTGCCAGCAGCGGCTCAGGGTACAATGAGCAGTTCTTC.

This clonotype was seen only a few times. The genes are TRBV15 and TRBJ2-7; TRBD2 might be the D (6 bases). With 0 bases removed from V and 3 bases from J, the gap between germline ends came to 12 bases. The length of the CDR3 is 15 residues. Germline CDR1 and CDR2: LNHNV and YYDKDF (reference sequence). CDR3 sequence: CATSRDRGGYYEQYF. Here the CDR3 DNA reads TGTGCCACCAGCAGAGATCGTGGAGGGTACTACGAGCAGTACTTC.